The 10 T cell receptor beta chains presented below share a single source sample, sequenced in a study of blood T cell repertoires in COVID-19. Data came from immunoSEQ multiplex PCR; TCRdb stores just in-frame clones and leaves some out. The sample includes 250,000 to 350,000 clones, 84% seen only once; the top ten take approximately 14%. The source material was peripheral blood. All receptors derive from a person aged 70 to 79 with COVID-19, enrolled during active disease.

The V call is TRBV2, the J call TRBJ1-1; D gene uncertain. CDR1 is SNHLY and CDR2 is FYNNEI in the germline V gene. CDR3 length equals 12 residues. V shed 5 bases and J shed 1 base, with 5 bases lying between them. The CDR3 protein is CASSQENTEAFF. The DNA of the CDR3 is TGTGCCAGCAGTCAGGAGAACACTGAAGCTTTCTTT.

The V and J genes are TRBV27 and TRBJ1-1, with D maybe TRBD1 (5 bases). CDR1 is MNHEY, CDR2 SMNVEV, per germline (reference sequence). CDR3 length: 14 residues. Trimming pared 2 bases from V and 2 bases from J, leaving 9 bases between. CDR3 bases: TGTGCCAGCAGTTTAGCAGGGTTTAACACTGAAGCTTTCTTT. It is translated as CASSLAGFNTEAFF.

The CDR3 region has the DNA TGTGCCAGCACCAGAGGCCAGGGGGTTAATGAAAAACTGTTTTTT. Amino acids: CASTRGQGVNEKLFF. This chain uses TRBV28 with TRBJ1-4, with 7 positions matching TRBD1. V dropped 7 bases and J dropped 4; count of bases not matched to a gene: 9. Germline V gene sequence: CDR1 MDHEN, CDR2 SYDVKM. The CDR3 covers 15 residues.

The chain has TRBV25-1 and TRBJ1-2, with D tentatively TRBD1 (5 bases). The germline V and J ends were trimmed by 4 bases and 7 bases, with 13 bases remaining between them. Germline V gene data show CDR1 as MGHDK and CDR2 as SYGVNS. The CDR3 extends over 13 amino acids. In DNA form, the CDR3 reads TGTGCCAGCAGTGTGGGTCAGGGAATTGGCTACACCTTC. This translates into CASSVGQGIGYTF.

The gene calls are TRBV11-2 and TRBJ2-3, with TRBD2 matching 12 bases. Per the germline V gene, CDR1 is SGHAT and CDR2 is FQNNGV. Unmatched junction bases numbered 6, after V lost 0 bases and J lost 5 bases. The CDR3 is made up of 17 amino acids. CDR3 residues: CASSLEGLAGIIDTQYF. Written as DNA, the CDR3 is TGTGCCAGCAGCTTAGAGGGACTAGCGGGTATTATAGATACGCAGTATTTT.

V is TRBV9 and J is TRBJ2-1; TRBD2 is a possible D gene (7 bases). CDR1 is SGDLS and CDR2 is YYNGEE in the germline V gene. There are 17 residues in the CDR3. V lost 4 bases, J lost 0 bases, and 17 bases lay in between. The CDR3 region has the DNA TGTGCCAGCAGCCCCGGGGGCGGGGGTATCTCCTACAATGAGCAGTTCTTC. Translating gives CASSPGGGGISYNEQFF. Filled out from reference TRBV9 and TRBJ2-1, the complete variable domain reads DSGVTQTPKHLITATGQRVTLRCSPRSGDLSVYWYQQSLDQGLQFLIQYYNGEERAKGNILERFSAQQFPDLHSELNLSSLELGDSALYFCASSPGGGGISYNEQFFGPGTRLTVL.

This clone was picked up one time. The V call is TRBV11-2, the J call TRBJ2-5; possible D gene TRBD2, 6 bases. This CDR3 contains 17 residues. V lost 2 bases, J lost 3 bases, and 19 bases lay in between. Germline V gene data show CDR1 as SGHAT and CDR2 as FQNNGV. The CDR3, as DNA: TGTGCCAGCAGCTTATTTGTGGAGGGGATCCCCAAAGAGACCCAGTACTTC. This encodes CASSLFVEGIPKETQYF.

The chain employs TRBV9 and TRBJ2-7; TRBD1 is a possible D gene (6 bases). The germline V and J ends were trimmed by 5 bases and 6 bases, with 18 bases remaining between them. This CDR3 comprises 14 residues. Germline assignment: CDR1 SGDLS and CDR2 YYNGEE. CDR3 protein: CASSLAGALAEQYF. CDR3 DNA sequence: TGTGCCAGCAGTCTAGCAGGGGCGCTAGCCGAGCAGTACTTC.

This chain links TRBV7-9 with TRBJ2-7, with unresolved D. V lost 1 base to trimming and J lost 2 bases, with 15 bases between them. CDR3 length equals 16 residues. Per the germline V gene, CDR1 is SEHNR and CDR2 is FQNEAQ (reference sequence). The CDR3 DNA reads TGTGCCAGCAGCTTAGTTAAGCTTGGTCAACCCTACGAGCAGTACTTC. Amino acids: CASSLVKLGQPYEQYF.

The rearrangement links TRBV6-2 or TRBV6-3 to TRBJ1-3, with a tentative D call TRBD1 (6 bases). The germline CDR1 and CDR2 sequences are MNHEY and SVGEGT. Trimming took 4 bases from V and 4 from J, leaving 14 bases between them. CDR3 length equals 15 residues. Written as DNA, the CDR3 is TGTGCCAGCAGTTTCGGGACACCTCGCGGAAACACCATATATTTT. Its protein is CASSFGTPRGNTIYF.